The 8 T cell receptor beta chains presented below share a single source sample, sequenced in a study of T-cell reconstitution after alpha-beta-depleted transplantation in children. Molecular barcoding with unique molecular identifiers was used for the TCRbeta library. Each CDR3 protein is one row after TCRdb ran MiXCR on the PCR reads. The data contain hundreds of thousands of distinct CDR3 sequences, approximately 9.8% of them singletons. This sample comprised PBMCs from the stem cell graft donor, obtained from the stem cell graft. The receptors were gathered from a human donor who donated a stem cell graft to a child with SCID.

This clonotype was picked up a small number of times. The chain joins TRBV6-5 to TRBJ1-4; possible D gene TRBD1, 5 bases. Per the germline V gene, CDR1 is MNHEY and CDR2 is SVGAGI. The CDR3 has 13 amino acids. Trimming removed 4 bases at V and 6 bases at J, with 9 bases between. For the CDR3, the DNA is TGTGCCAGCAGTTGGGGGACTGATGAAAAACTGTTTTTT. The encoded protein is CASSWGTDEKLFF.

The chain joins TRBV6-5 to TRBJ1-1, with D possibly being TRBD1 (6 bases). Trimming left V 5 bases short and J 7 bases short, with 17 bases between. Germline lookup yields CDR1 MNHEY and CDR2 SVGAGI. This CDR3 has 14 amino acids. The CDR3, as DNA: TGTGCCAGCAGTCCGGGACATGGAAGGGATGAAGCTTTCTTT. This sequence encodes CASSPGHGRDEAFF.

The chain carries TRBV5-1 and TRBJ1-1; TRBD1 aligns across 10 bases. This CDR3 is built from 15 residues. V gave up 4 bases and J gave up 8 bases; unmatched junction bases: 11. CDR1 and CDR2 from the germline V gene are SGHRS and YFSETQ. The CDR3 loop reads CASSTGQGYKSEAFF. The CDR3 region has the DNA TGCGCCAGCAGCACGGGACAGGGGTACAAGTCCGAAGCTTTCTTT.

This clonotype occurred a few times. The chain is built from TRBV27 and TRBJ2-1; no firm D call. The germline V and J ends were trimmed by 5 bases and 7 bases, with 15 bases remaining between them. Germline V gene data show CDR1 as MNHEY and CDR2 as SMNVEV (reference sequence). The CDR3 extends over 14 amino acids. For the CDR3, the DNA is TGTGCCAGCAGTATGGACCCCTTTCCAAATGAGCAGTTCTTC. Translated: CASSMDPFPNEQFF.

The V and J genes are TRBV2 and TRBJ2-7; D possibly matches TRBD1 or TRBD2 (5 bases each). Germline assignment: CDR1 SNHLY and CDR2 FYNNEI. CDR3 length: 14 amino acids. V was pared by 3 bases and J by 7 bases, with 16 bases between. The CDR3 DNA reads TGTGCCAGCAGTGATTCCCTCGGGGCGGGTGAGCAGTACTTC. Translating it yields CASSDSLGAGEQYF.

Many counts were recorded for this clonotype. This chain uses TRBV21-1 with TRBJ2-1; the D call of TRBD1 is as the table states it, not checked on the DNA. TRBV21-1 corresponds to a pseudogene. The CDR3 covers 15 residues. The CDR3 DNA sequence: TGTGCCAGCGTTCTAAGGTGGACAGCGAACAATGAGCAGTTCTTC. Protein: CASVLRWTANNEQFF.

The J gene is TRBJ2-3, the V gene TRBV24-1; D possibly corresponds to TRBD2 (6 bases). Trimming cost V 4 bases and J 1 base, with 8 bases left between them. The CDR3 is 14 amino acids. Germline loops: CDR1 KGHDR, CDR2 SFDVKD. Here the CDR3 reads CATSESGRTDTQYF. In DNA, the CDR3 is TGTGCCACCAGTGAAAGCGGGCGCACAGATACGCAGTATTTT.

Many counts were recorded for this clonotype. The rearrangement joins TRBV10-3 to TRBJ2-5; D assignment may be TRBD1 or TRBD2 (6 bases each). The CDR3 loop spans 18 amino acids. V lost 0 bases and J lost 4, with 21 bases in between. CDR1 is ENHRY and CDR2 is SYGVKD in the germline V gene. CDR3 sequence reads: CAISESKGGQGRGETQYF. For the CDR3, the DNA is TGTGCCATCAGTGAGTCGAAGGGGGGTCAAGGTAGAGGAGAGACCCAGTACTTC.